The 11 T cell receptor beta chains below all came from one sample that was sequenced in a study of cytomegalovirus exposure and HLA in healthy donors. Use of 60 Vbeta and 13 Jbeta primers characterized the PCR. Profiled with immunoSEQ multiplex PCR; TCRdb holds only in-frame clones, not every one. The profile shows some 170,000 clones, 75% to 85% of them singletons. What was sequenced was PBMCs. Receptors originate from a girl between 2 and 10 years old in good health and CMV-seropositive.

The chain couples TRBV27 to TRBJ2-7; 9 bases map to TRBD1. The CDR3 contains 14 residues. CDR1 is MNHEY, CDR2 SMNVEV, per germline (reference sequence). Trimming cost V 6 bases and J 3 bases; bases outside gene matches: 6. The CDR3 DNA reads TGTGCCAGCAGCTGGACAGGGGACGGCTACGAGCAGTACTTC. As protein: CASSWTGDGYEQYF.

The chain combines TRBV21-1 with TRBJ2-7; the table's D gene call, TRBD1, was not cross checked with the DNA. TRBV21-1 corresponds to a pseudogene. There are 14 residues in the CDR3. CDR3 coding DNA: TGTGCCAGCAGTATTACAGGTCATCACCACGAGCAGTACTTC. This sequence encodes CASSITGHHHEQYF.

This clone is labeled as medium-sized (0.01 to 0.1%). This same CDR3 is encoded by further DNA sequences in the sample. The V and J genes are TRBV6-4 and TRBJ2-1, with 12 bases fitting TRBD2. Trimming removed 0 bases from V and 6 bases from J; junction bases left unmatched: 0. The CDR3 is 15 amino acids. CDR1 is MRHNA, CDR2 SNTAGT, per germline. CDR3 DNA sequence: TGTGCCAGCAGTGACTCGACTAGCGGGAGCAATGAGCAGTTCTTC. It translates to CASSDSTSGSNEQFF.

A single count supports this clone. The gene calls are TRBV9 and TRBJ2-5; no firm D call. In germline, CDR1 is SGDLS, CDR2 YYNGEE. The CDR3 extends over 14 amino acids. V lost 0 bases and J lost 0, with 6 bases in between. The CDR3 sequence is CASSVVEDQETQYF. CDR3 bases: TGTGCCAGCAGCGTAGTCGAGGACCAAGAGACCCAGTACTTC.

This chain links TRBV6-1 with TRBJ1-2; 9 bases align to TRBD1. Germline CDR1 is MNHNS and CDR2 is SASEGT. The V segment lost 8 bases and the J segment 4 bases; nucleotides outside the gene matches: 11. The CDR3 is made up of 15 amino acids. This CDR3 is CASANPGTGPYGYTF. The CDR3 DNA sequence: TGTGCCAGCGCCAACCCCGGGACAGGGCCCTATGGCTACACCTTC.

The chain has TRBV25-1 and TRBJ2-3; 10 nucleotides align to TRBD1. Per germline, CDR1 MGHDK and CDR2 SYGVNS. V lost 1 base to trimming and J lost 3 bases; unmatched junction nucleotides: 1. The CDR3 totals 15 residues. CDR3 nucleotide sequence: TGTGCCAGCAGTGAATTGGGACAGGGGACAGATACGCAGTATTTT. Its translation: CASSELGQGTDTQYF.

CDR3 DNA sequence: TGTGCCAGCAGCTTAGTTCCCCTCTCGGGTAACTATGGCTACACCTTC. This codes for CASSLVPLSGNYGYTF. The J gene is TRBJ1-2, the V gene TRBV11-2, with D uncertain. The CDR3 totals 16 residues. CDR1 and CDR2 from the germline V gene are SGHAT and FQNNGV. The germline V and J ends were trimmed by 1 base and 1 base, with 13 bases remaining between them.

The CDR3 loop is CASSLGGKTGELFF. In DNA, the CDR3 is TGTGCCAGCAGCTTGGGCGGGAAGACCGGGGAGCTGTTTTTT. V gene TRBV5-4 combines with J gene TRBJ2-2, with D perhaps matching TRBD2 (6 bases). The germline gives CDR1 SGHNT, CDR2 YYREEE (reference sequence). There are 14 residues in the CDR3. V lost 0 bases and J lost 5, with 8 bases in between.

The chain couples TRBV28 to TRBJ1-5; TRBD1 aligns across 9 bases. CDR1 and CDR2 (germline): MDHEN, SYDVKM. Trimming removed 6 bases from V and 2 bases from J; junction bases left unmatched: 8. The CDR3 is made up of 16 amino acids. The CDR3 loop reads CASRPTDRGGNQPQHF. CDR3 coding DNA: TGTGCCAGCAGGCCTACCGACAGGGGGGGCAATCAGCCCCAGCATTTT. Variable domain in full (rest from reference TRBV28 and TRBJ1-5): DVKVTQSSRYLVKRTGEKVFLECVQDMDHENMFWYRQDPGLGLRLIYFSYDVKMKEKGDIPEGYSVSREKKERFSLILESASTNQTSMYLCASRPTDRGGNQPQHFGDGTRLSIL.

This sequence joins TRBV11-3 and TRBJ2-5; possibly TRBD1 for D (6 bases). V was clipped by 1 base and J by 5 bases, with 14 bases between them. This CDR3 comprises 15 residues. Germline V gene lookup returns CDR1 SGHNT and CDR2 YENEEA. CDR3 in DNA: TGTGCCAGCAGCTTAGGGGTCAGGGGAAAGGAGACCCAGTACTTC. Its translation is CASSLGVRGKETQYF.

V is TRBV28 and J is TRBJ2-7; tentative D call: TRBD2 (6 bases). The CDR3 is 13 residues long. Germline lookup yields CDR1 MDHEN and CDR2 SYDVKM. With 8 bases removed from V and 5 bases from J, the gap between germline ends came to 16 bases. The CDR3 is CASVSGSLHEQYF. The CDR3 DNA reads TGTGCCAGCGTTTCCGGGAGTTTACACGAGCAGTACTTC.